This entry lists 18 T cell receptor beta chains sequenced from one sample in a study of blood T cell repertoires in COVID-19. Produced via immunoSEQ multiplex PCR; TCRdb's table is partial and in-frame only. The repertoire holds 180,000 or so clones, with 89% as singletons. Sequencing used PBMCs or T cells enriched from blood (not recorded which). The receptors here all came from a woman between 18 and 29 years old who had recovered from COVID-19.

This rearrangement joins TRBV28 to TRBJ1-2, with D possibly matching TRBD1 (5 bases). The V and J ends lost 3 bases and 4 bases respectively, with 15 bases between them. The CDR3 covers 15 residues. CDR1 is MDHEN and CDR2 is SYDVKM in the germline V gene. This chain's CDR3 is CASSFEGAPVYGYTF. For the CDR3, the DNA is TGTGCCAGCAGTTTTGAAGGGGCGCCGGTCTATGGCTACACCTTC.

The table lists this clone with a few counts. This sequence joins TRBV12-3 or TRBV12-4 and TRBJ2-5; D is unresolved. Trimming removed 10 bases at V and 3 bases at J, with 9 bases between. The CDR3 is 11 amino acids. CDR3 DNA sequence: TGTGCCACTCGCGACAAAGAGACCCAGTACTTC. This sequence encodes CATRDKETQYF.

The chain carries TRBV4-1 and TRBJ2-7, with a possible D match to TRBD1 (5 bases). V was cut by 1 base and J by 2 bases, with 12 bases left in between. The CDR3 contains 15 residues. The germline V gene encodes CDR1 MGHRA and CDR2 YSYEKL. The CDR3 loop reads CASSQGTGKTYEQYF. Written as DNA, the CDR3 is TGCGCCAGCAGCCAAGGTACAGGAAAGACCTACGAGCAGTACTTC.

CDR3 sequence: CSASSGPQETQYF. In DNA form, the CDR3 reads TGCAGTGCTAGTAGCGGGCCACAAGAGACCCAGTACTTC. The chain uses TRBV20-1 and TRBJ2-5; 7 bases map to TRBD2. This CDR3 is built from 13 residues. The V segment lost 3 bases and the J segment 2 bases; nucleotides outside the gene matches: 3. CDR1 and CDR2 (germline): DFQATT, SNEGSKA (reference sequence).

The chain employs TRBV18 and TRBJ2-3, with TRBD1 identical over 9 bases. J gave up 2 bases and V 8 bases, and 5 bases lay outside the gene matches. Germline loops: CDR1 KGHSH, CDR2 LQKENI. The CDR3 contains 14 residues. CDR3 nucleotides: TGTGCCAGCGACAGGGGGGCTCCCACAGATACGCAGTATTTT. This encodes CASDRGAPTDTQYF.

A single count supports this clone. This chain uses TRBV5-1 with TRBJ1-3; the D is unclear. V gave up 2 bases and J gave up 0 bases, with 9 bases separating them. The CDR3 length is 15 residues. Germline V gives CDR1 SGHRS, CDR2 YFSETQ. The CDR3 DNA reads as TGCGCCAGCAGCTTCTATGCCAACTCTGGAAACACCATATATTTT. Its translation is CASSFYANSGNTIYF.

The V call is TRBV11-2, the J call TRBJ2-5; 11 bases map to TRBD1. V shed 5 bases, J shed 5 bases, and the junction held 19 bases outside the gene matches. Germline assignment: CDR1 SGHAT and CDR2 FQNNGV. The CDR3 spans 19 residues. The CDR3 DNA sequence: TGTGCCAGCAGCCTACGGGACAGGGGGTTTGATATCGGAGGGGAGACCCAGTACTTC. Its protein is CASSLRDRGFDIGGETQYF.

The CDR3 loop reads CAWTPQGGYQPQHF. In DNA, the CDR3 is TGTGCCTGGACACCCCAGGGAGGCTATCAGCCCCAGCATTTT. The chain carries TRBV30 and TRBJ1-5, with D possibly TRBD1 on 5 matching bases. Germline CDR1 is GTSNPN and CDR2 is SVGIG (reference sequence). CDR3 length: 14 amino acids. The V gene lost 4 bases and the J gene lost 5 bases, with 15 bases spanning the gap. The variable domain in full, completed from reference TRBV30 and TRBJ1-5, reads SQTIHQWPATLVQPVGSPLSLECTVEGTSNPNLYWYRQAAGRGLQLLFYSVGIGQISSEVPQNLSASRPQDRQFILSSKKLLLSDSGFYLCAWTPQGGYQPQHFGDGTRLSIL.

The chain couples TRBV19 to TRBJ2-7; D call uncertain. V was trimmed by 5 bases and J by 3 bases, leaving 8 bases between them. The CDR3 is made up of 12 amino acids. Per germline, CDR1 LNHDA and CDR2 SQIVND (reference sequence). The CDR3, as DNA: TGTGCCAGTAGTCAGCCTAGCTACGAGCAGTACTTC. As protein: CASSQPSYEQYF.

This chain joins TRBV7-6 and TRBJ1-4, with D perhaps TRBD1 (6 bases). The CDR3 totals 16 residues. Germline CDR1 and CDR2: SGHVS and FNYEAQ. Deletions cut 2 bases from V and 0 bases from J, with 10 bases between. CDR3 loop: CASSLLQGATNEKLFF. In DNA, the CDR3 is TGTGCCAGCAGCTTACTACAGGGTGCAACTAATGAAAAACTGTTTTTT.

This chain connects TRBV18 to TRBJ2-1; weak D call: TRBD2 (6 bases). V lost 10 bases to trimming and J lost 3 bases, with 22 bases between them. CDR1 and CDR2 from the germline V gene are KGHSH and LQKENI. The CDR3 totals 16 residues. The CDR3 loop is CATAPTSNVLYNEQFF. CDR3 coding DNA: TGTGCCACCGCACCGACTAGTAACGTCCTCTACAATGAGCAGTTCTTC. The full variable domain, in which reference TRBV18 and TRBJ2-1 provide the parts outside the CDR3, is NAGVMQNPRHLVRRRGQEARLRCSPMKGHSHVYWYRQLPEEGLKFMVYLQKENIIDESGMPKERFSAEFPKEGPSILRIQQVVRGDSAAYFCATAPTSNVLYNEQFFGPGTRLTVL.

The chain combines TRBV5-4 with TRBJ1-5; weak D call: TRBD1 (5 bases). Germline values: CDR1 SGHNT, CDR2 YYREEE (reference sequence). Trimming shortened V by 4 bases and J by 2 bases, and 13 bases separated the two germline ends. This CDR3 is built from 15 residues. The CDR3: CASSQDAGGNQPQHF. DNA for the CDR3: TGTGCCAGCAGCCAGGACGCGGGGGGCAATCAGCCCCAGCATTTT.

CDR3 sequence reads: CASSSTSGRATWGDTQYF. In nucleotides, the CDR3 is TGCGCCAGCAGCTCGACTAGCGGGAGGGCCACCTGGGGAGATACGCAGTATTTT. The V gene is TRBV5-1, the J gene TRBJ2-3; 14 bases map to TRBD2. Looked up from germline, CDR1 is SGHRS and CDR2 is YFSETQ. The V segment lost 3 bases and the J segment 5 bases; nucleotides outside the gene matches: 11. This CDR3 has 18 amino acids.

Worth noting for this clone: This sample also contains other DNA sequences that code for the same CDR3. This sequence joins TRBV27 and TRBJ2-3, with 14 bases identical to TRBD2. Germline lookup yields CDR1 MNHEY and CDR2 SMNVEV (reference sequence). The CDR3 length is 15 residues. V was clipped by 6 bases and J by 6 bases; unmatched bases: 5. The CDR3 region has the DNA TGTGCCAGCAGCCGGGGACTAGCGGGAGTGGATACGCAGTATTTT. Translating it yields CASSRGLAGVDTQYF.

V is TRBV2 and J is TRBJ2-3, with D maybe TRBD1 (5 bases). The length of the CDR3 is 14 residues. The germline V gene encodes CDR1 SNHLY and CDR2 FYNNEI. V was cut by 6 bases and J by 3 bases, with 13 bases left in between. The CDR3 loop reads CASSLGAMTDTQYF. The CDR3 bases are TGTGCCAGCAGCCTAGGGGCTATGACAGATACGCAGTATTTT. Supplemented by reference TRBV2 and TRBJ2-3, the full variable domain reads EPEVTQTPSHQVTQMGQEVILRCVPISNHLYFYWYRQILGQKVEFLVSFYNNEISEKSEIFDDQFSVERPDGSNFTLKIRSTKLEDSAMYFCASSLGAMTDTQYFGPGTRLTVL.

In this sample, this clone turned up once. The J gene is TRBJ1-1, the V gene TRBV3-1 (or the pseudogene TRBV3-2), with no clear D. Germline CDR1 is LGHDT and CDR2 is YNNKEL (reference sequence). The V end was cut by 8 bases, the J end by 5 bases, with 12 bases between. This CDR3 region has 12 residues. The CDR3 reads CASRQERTEAFF. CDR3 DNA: TGTGCCAGCCGTCAGGAGCGGACTGAAGCTTTCTTT.

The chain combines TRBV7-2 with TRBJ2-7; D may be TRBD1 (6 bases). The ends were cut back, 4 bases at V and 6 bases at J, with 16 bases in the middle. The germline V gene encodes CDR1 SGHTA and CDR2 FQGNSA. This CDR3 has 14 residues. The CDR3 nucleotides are TGTGCCAGCAGCTCCTACAGGGAAAGAGCCGAGCAGTACTTC. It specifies CASSSYRERAEQYF.

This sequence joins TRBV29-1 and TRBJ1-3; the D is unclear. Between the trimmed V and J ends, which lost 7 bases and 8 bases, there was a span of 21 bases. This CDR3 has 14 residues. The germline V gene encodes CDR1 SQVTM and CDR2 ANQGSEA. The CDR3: CSATGLSGIHTIYF. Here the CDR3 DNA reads TGCAGCGCCACCGGGTTGTCGGGGATCCACACCATATATTTT.